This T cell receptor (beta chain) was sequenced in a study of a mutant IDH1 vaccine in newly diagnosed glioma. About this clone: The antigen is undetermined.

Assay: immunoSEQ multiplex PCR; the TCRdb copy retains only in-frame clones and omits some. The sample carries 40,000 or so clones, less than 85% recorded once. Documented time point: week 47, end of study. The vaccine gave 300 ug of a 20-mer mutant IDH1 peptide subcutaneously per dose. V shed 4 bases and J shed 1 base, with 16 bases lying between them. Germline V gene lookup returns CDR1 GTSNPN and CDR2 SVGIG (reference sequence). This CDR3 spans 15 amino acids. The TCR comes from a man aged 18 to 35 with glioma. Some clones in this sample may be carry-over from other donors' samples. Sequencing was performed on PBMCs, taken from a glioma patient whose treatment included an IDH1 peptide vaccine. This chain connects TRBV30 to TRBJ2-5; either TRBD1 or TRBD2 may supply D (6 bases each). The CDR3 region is CAWMRAGDFQETQYF. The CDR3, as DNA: TGTGCCTGGATGAGGGCAGGGGACTTCCAAGAGACCCAGTACTTC.